This TCR beta chain was found in a study of blood T cell repertoires in COVID-19. Study context: Sources were T cells, B-cell-depleted T cells, or PBMCs; the material itself was cDNA or gDNA.

Libraries were prepared by immunoSEQ multiplex PCR; TCRdb keeps only in-frame clonotypes and omits some of them. The data show a few hundred thousand clones, around 90% seen once. The V and J ends lost 3 bases and 0 bases, in that order; junction bases with no gene match: 2. Germline V lookup: CDR1 KGHSH, CDR2 LQKENI. The CDR3 extends over 15 amino acids. The sequenced sample consisted of peripheral blood. The rearrangement uses TRBV18 and TRBJ2-3, with 8 nucleotides matching TRBD2. The TCR originated in a woman in her thirties or forties with COVID-19, enrolled during active disease. The CDR3 sequence is CASSPPSGSTDTQYF. Written as DNA, the CDR3 is TGTGCCAGCTCACCTCCTAGCGGGAGCACAGATACGCAGTATTTT. Combining the CDR3 with reference TRBV18 and TRBJ2-3 gives the whole variable domain NAGVMQNPRHLVRRRGQEARLRCSPMKGHSHVYWYRQLPEEGLKFMVYLQKENIIDESGMPKERFSAEFPKEGPSILRIQQVVRGDSAAYFCASSPPSGSTDTQYFGPGTRLTVL.